Sequencing of this TCR beta chain was carried out in a study of blood T cell repertoires in COVID-19. Study processing details: Amplification from reference gene primers served as the basis for estimated nucleated cell counts. Sequenced by immunoSEQ multiplex PCR; TCRdb stores in-frame clones only, minus some. That table is the source of V, J and clone size, and D and trimming were worked out from the DNA. The repertoire includes approximately 300,000 clones, under 90% of them detected once, and 4.5% to 5.5% sits in the top ten. The CDR3 sequence is 15 residues long. J lost 8 bases, V lost 3 bases, and 8 bases had no gene match. Germline CDR1 reads SGHTA; CDR2 reads FQGNSA. Clinical history as reported by participants underpinned cohort assignment.

The specimen sequenced was PBMCs or T cells enriched from blood (not recorded which). The chain uses TRBV7-2 and TRBJ2-1; 9 positions match TRBD1. The sequence came from a man in his sixties who had recovered from COVID-19. The CDR3 DNA reads TGTGCCAGCAGCTTGGTCACAGGGGGCTTCGATGAGCAGTTCTTC. Translating it yields CASSLVTGGFDEQFF.